Below are 14 T cell receptor beta chains sequenced from a single sample in a study of CD8 T cells in Susac syndrome. An input of roughly 0.5 to 1 ug of RNA was subjected to reverse transcription using random hexamers. MiXCR, applied by TCRdb to the immunoSEQ multiplex PCR reads, yields one record per CDR3 protein. Here the sample spans 250,000 to 300,000 distinct CDR3 sequences, 70% to 90% being singletons. Material: CD8+ T cells from PBMCs. Receptor source: a human donor with multiple sclerosis.

Comment on this clonotype: One junction end does not reproduce the germline sequence, and a read error may be involved. This chain connects TRBV7-3 to TRBJ1-4; D call uncertain. CDR1 and CDR2 from the germline V gene are SGHTA and FQGTGA. The CDR3 totals 12 residues. CDR3 region: CASSLISLEGTF. In nucleotides, the CDR3 is TGTGCCAGCAGCTTAATTAGCCTCGAAGGAACTTTT.

V and J are TRBV20-1 and TRBJ2-5; the match to TRBD1 covers 12 bases. The CDR3 loop spans 15 amino acids. CDR1 is DFQATT, CDR2 SNEGSKA, per germline (reference sequence). With 3 bases clipped from V and 4 bases from J, the junction kept 6 bases outside the gene matches. DNA of the CDR3: TGCAGTGCTAGGCCCCGGGACAGGGGGCGAGAGACCCAGTACTTC. Residues: CSARPRDRGRETQYF.

The rearrangement joins TRBV15 to TRBJ1-5, with D maybe TRBD1 (5 bases). The CDR3 runs to 13 residues. Trimming left V 4 bases short and J 4 bases short, with 8 bases between. The germline gives CDR1 LNHNV, CDR2 YYDKDF (reference sequence). CDR3 protein: CATSKGPNQPQHF. The CDR3 DNA reads TGTGCCACCAGCAAGGGGCCGAATCAGCCCCAGCATTTT. Filled out from reference TRBV15 and TRBJ1-5, the complete variable domain reads DAMVIQNPRYQVTQFGKPVTLSCSQTLNHNVMYWYQQKSSQAPKLLFHYYDKDFNNEADTPDNFQSRRPNTSFCFLDIRSPGLGDTAMYLCATSKGPNQPQHFGDGTRLSIL.

CDR3 in DNA: TGTGCCAGCAATCAAAACGGGCTGACTACCTACGAGCAGTACTTC. Translated: CASNQNGLTTYEQYF. V and J are TRBV27 and TRBJ2-7, with a possible D match to TRBD2 (5 bases). CDR3 length: 15 residues. Per germline, CDR1 MNHEY and CDR2 SMNVEV (reference sequence). V was trimmed by 7 bases and J by 2 bases, leaving 18 bases between them.

The chain couples TRBV12-3 or TRBV12-4 to TRBJ2-7; weak D call: TRBD1 (5 bases). This CDR3 comprises 14 residues. The V end lost 6 bases, the J end lost 0 bases, and 12 bases lay between the germline ends. CDR3 residues: CASRSTGASYEQYF. In DNA, the CDR3 is TGTGCCAGCAGGTCAACAGGTGCCTCCTACGAGCAGTACTTC.

This CDR3 is CASSFPLAGLTDTQYF. In DNA, the CDR3 is TGTGCCAGCAGCTTCCCACTAGCGGGCCTAACAGATACGCAGTATTTT. The chain uses TRBV7-3 and TRBJ2-3; 9 bases map to TRBD2. J was trimmed by 3 bases and V by 3 bases; bases with no gene match: 7. The CDR3 spans 16 residues. Per germline, CDR1 SGHTA and CDR2 FQGTGA.

A few counts support this clonotype. The chain has TRBV7-9 and TRBJ1-1, with 8 bases fitting TRBD1. Trimming removed 5 bases from V and 0 bases from J; junction bases left unmatched: 5. This CDR3 has 15 amino acids. Germline V gene sequence: CDR1 SEHNR, CDR2 FQNEAQ (reference sequence). The CDR3 DNA is TGTGCCAGCAGCGGACAGGGACGGATGAACACTGAAGCTTTCTTT. This translates into CASSGQGRMNTEAFF.

The DNA of the CDR3 is TGCAGTGCTAGATCAAGGGAAAACTATGGCTACACCTTC. It translates to CSARSRENYGYTF. The V and J genes are TRBV20-1 and TRBJ1-2; D unresolved. The V end was cut by 2 bases, the J end by 2 bases, with 9 bases between. The germline V gene encodes CDR1 DFQATT and CDR2 SNEGSKA (reference sequence). CDR3 length: 13 residues.

This sequence joins TRBV27 and TRBJ1-2; TRBD1 matches 7 bases. This CDR3 is built from 15 residues. Germline CDR1 and CDR2: MNHEY and SMNVEV (reference sequence). The ends lost 0 bases at V and 4 bases at J; junction bases unmatched: 5. The chain's CDR3 is CASSLSEGATYGYTF. The DNA for the CDR3 is TGTGCCAGCAGTTTATCGGAGGGGGCCACCTATGGCTACACCTTC.

The chain combines TRBV6-1 with TRBJ2-2, with TRBD2 matching 12 bases. V was pared by 3 bases and J by 7 bases, with 3 bases of the junction left unmatched. The CDR3 is 15 residues long. From germline, CDR1 is MNHNS and CDR2 SASEGT. The CDR3 DNA reads as TGTGCCAGCAGTGACTCACTAGCGGGAGGCGGGGAGCTGTTTTTT. Protein sequence: CASSDSLAGGGELFF.

This clonotype was counted a few times. The rearrangement joins TRBV6-2 or TRBV6-3 to TRBJ2-1; D might be TRBD1 or TRBD2, each matching 5 bases. CDR1 is MNHEY, CDR2 SVGEGT, per germline. The CDR3 is made up of 15 amino acids. V lost 3 bases and J lost 7, with 16 bases in between. The CDR3 DNA is TGTGCCAGCAGTTATACTGGGACCGGTGGGAATGAGCAGTTCTTC. Translated, it gives CASSYTGTGGNEQFF.

The J gene is TRBJ2-7, the V gene TRBV10-3; 7 bases agree with TRBD1. Per germline, CDR1 ENHRY and CDR2 SYGVKD. Trimming at V came to 6 bases and at J to 3 bases, leaving 8 bases not matched to a gene. The CDR3 sequence is 14 residues long. Written as DNA, the CDR3 is TGTGCCATCAGGGTGAGGGGGCAGAACTACGAGCAGTACTTC. It specifies CAIRVRGQNYEQYF.

This chain links TRBV27 with TRBJ1-1, with D hard to call. From germline, CDR1 is MNHEY and CDR2 SMNVEV (reference sequence). This CDR3 comprises 15 residues. Trimming took 5 bases from V and 6 from J, leaving 19 bases between them. The chain's CDR3 is CASSTLPEYGAEAFF. DNA of the CDR3: TGTGCCAGCAGTACCCTTCCAGAATATGGGGCTGAAGCTTTCTTT.

J is TRBJ2-2 and V is TRBV9, with 11 bases that match TRBD2. The length of the CDR3 is 19 residues. V dropped 4 bases and J dropped 0; count of bases not matched to a gene: 11. CDR1 is SGDLS and CDR2 is YYNGEE in the germline V gene. CDR3 nucleotides: TGTGCCAGCAGCAATACCGGGACTAGCGGCCTTGCGAACACCGGGGAGCTGTTTTTT. Protein sequence: CASSNTGTSGLANTGELFF.